These 25 T cell receptor beta chains came from one sample sequenced in a study of blood T cell repertoires in COVID-19. Sequencing used immunoSEQ multiplex PCR; TCRdb keeps in-frame clones, though not all of them. This table holds fewer than 350,000 clones, about 86% found once. Sequenced sample: peripheral blood. The receptors shown here come from a woman under 40 who had recovered from COVID-19.

The CDR3 loop is CASSLAHGKAPAYNEQFF. The CDR3 region has the DNA TGTGCCAGCAGTTTAGCACACGGGAAAGCCCCAGCCTACAATGAGCAGTTCTTC. The chain combines TRBV28 with TRBJ2-1; the D gene is possibly TRBD2 (5 bases). The germline V gene has CDR1 MDHEN and CDR2 SYDVKM. The CDR3 has 18 amino acids. V lost 2 bases and J 2 bases, leaving 19 bases between the germline ends.

The V call is TRBV29-1, the J call TRBJ2-1; 7 bases are shared with TRBD1. J lost 7 bases, V lost 0 bases, and 9 bases had no gene match. This CDR3 spans 15 amino acids. Germline V gene sequence: CDR1 SQVTM, CDR2 ANQGSEA. The CDR3 DNA sequence: TGCAGCGTTGAAGATAACAGGGGCCGTGGGAATGAGCAGTTCTTC. As protein: CSVEDNRGRGNEQFF.

This rearrangement joins TRBV19 to TRBJ2-3; 7 bases align to TRBD1. V lost 3 bases and J lost 1; bases outside the gene matches: 4. The CDR3 runs to 15 residues. The germline CDR1 and CDR2 sequences are LNHDA and SQIVND (reference sequence). This chain's CDR3 is CASSIGQEGTDTQYF. CDR3 coding DNA: TGTGCCAGTAGTATTGGACAGGAAGGCACAGATACGCAGTATTTT.

The chain joins TRBV18 to TRBJ1-1; TRBD1 is a possible D gene (6 bases). The CDR3 is 13 amino acids. Germline assignment: CDR1 KGHSH and CDR2 LQKENI. V lost 4 bases to trimming and J lost 5 bases, with 11 bases between them. CDR3 amino acids: CASSLRGKTEAFF. The CDR3 DNA follows: TGTGCCAGCTCACTTAGGGGGAAAACTGAAGCTTTCTTT.

This sequence joins TRBV3-1 (or the pseudogene TRBV3-2) and TRBJ1-5; D gene uncertain. The CDR3 covers 12 residues. Germline V gene sequence: CDR1 LGHDT, CDR2 YNNKEL (reference sequence). Trimming removed 4 bases from V and 4 bases from J, with 5 bases in between. CDR3 DNA sequence: TGTGCCAGCAGCCGCCAGAATCAGCCCCAGCATTTT. As protein: CASSRQNQPQHF.

The J gene is TRBJ2-7, the V gene TRBV5-4, with D possibly matching TRBD1 (6 bases). The CDR3 spans 15 residues. Germline V gene sequence: CDR1 SGHNT, CDR2 YYREEE (reference sequence). Between the trimmed V and J ends, which lost 4 bases and 1 base, there was a span of 15 bases. CDR3 bases: TGTGCCAGCAGCCCCACTACAGGGATTTCCTACGAGCAGTACTTC. Its protein product is CASSPTTGISYEQYF.

The chain uses TRBV4-1 and TRBJ1-5; D gene unclear. There are 13 residues in the CDR3. Per germline, CDR1 MGHRA and CDR2 YSYEKL. Trimming cost V 8 bases and J 3 bases, with 11 bases left between them. The CDR3 nucleotides are TGCGCCAGCGGTCCAGTGGCCAATCAGCCCCAGCATTTT. Its protein is CASGPVANQPQHF.

This chain links TRBV3-1 (or the pseudogene TRBV3-2) with TRBJ1-2, with D perhaps TRBD1 (5 bases). Germline loops: CDR1 LGHDT, CDR2 YNNKEL (reference sequence). Trimming stripped 3 bases from V and 7 bases from J, with 12 bases between. CDR3 size: 13 residues. Here the CDR3 DNA reads TGTGCCAGCAGCCAGGTACGGACATTTGGCTACACCTTC. It is translated as CASSQVRTFGYTF.

The chain recombines TRBV2 with TRBJ1-2; no clear D gene. Germline CDR1 reads SNHLY; CDR2 reads FYNNEI. The CDR3 length is 14 residues. Trimming stripped 6 bases from V and 8 bases from J, with 19 bases between. The CDR3 region is CASRGGRSSGGYTF. CDR3 bases: TGTGCCAGCAGGGGAGGACGGTCTTCCGGAGGCTACACCTTC.

The V call is TRBV5-6, the J call TRBJ1-1; D is ambiguous. The V gene's germline CDR1 is SGHDT and CDR2 YYEEEE. Trimming took off 4 bases at V and 4 bases at J, with 11 bases between the two ends. This CDR3 comprises 13 residues. CDR3 sequence: CASSPERGTEAFF. In DNA form, the CDR3 reads TGTGCCAGCAGCCCCGAACGGGGCACTGAAGCTTTCTTT.

The J gene is TRBJ1-1, the V gene TRBV5-1; D possibly corresponds to TRBD1 (5 bases). The CDR3 is 14 amino acids. The germline V gene has CDR1 SGHRS and CDR2 YFSETQ. With 5 bases removed from V and 6 bases from J, the gap between germline ends came to 17 bases. The CDR3 bases are TGCGCCAGCAGTAGCGGGGGAGAAGGGGCTGAAGCTTTCTTT. It encodes CASSSGGEGAEAFF.

The chain has TRBV19 and TRBJ2-7, with 9 bases matching TRBD1. The germline CDR1 and CDR2 sequences are LNHDA and SQIVND (reference sequence). The CDR3 is 13 amino acids. V lost 9 bases to trimming and J lost 6 bases; unmatched junction nucleotides: 9. CDR3: CASLGQGGGEQYF. CDR3 coding DNA: TGTGCCAGCTTGGGACAGGGTGGAGGCGAGCAGTACTTC.

The V call is TRBV13, the J call TRBJ2-6; D not certain. The CDR3 is 18 residues long. Deletions cut 1 base from V and 0 bases from J, with 13 bases between. Germline loops: CDR1 PRHDT, CDR2 FYEKMQ (reference sequence). The CDR3 bases are TGTGCCAGCAGCTTAGATCGGCGGCTTAGCTCTGGGGCCAACGTCCTGACTTTC. Its translation is CASSLDRRLSSGANVLTF.

V usage is TRBV5-1 and J usage is TRBJ1-2; D gene uncertain. This CDR3 region has 13 residues. Germline V gene lookup returns CDR1 SGHRS and CDR2 YFSETQ. V was pared by 2 bases and J by 4 bases, with 9 bases between. The CDR3 coding sequence is TGCGCCAGCAGCTTTGGACGGGGCTATGGCTACACCTTC. Amino acids: CASSFGRGYGYTF.

The genes are TRBV28 and TRBJ2-7, with 9 bases lining up with TRBD2. J lost 0 bases, V lost 6 bases, and 6 bases had no gene match. The CDR3 covers 15 residues. Germline V gene sequence: CDR1 MDHEN, CDR2 SYDVKM. CDR3: CASSLLAGASYEQYF. The CDR3 DNA reads TGTGCCAGCAGCCTTTTAGCGGGAGCCTCCTACGAGCAGTACTTC.

The CDR3 sequence: CASSLRGTGGYTF. The CDR3 nucleotides read TGTGCCAGCAGTTTACGCGGGACTGGGGGCTACACCTTC. The chain employs TRBV28 and TRBJ1-2; TRBD1 might be the D (5 bases). CDR1 is MDHEN, CDR2 SYDVKM, per germline. Deletions cut 2 bases from V and 8 bases from J, with 12 bases between. The CDR3 sequence is 13 residues long.

The chain recombines TRBV5-4 with TRBJ2-7; TRBD2 matches at 8 bases. Germline V lookup: CDR1 SGHNT, CDR2 YYREEE (reference sequence). The CDR3 spans 15 residues. V shed 0 bases and J 11 bases; nucleotides not matched to a gene: 13. CDR3 bases: TGTGCCAGCAGCTTGGATCCCAGCGGGGGTCGAGTGAAGTACTTC. Translating gives CASSLDPSGGRVKYF.

The V call is TRBV5-5, the J call TRBJ1-5; D not certain. Germline V gene data show CDR1 as SGHKS and CDR2 as YYEKEE (reference sequence). The CDR3 covers 13 residues. V lost 7 bases and J lost 5, with 13 bases in between. The CDR3 loop is CASALDGDQPQHF. The CDR3 DNA follows: TGTGCCAGCGCCCTTGACGGGGATCAGCCCCAGCATTTT.

This chain joins TRBV4-2 and TRBJ2-7; 8 bases align to TRBD1. The CDR3 is made up of 14 amino acids. Germline CDR1 LGHNA, CDR2 YNFKEQ. J gave up 3 bases and V 3 bases, and 4 bases lay outside the gene matches. Here the CDR3 DNA reads TGTGCCAGCAGCCAGACAGGGGCTAACTACGAGCAGTACTTC. It codes for CASSQTGANYEQYF.

The rearrangement links TRBV5-4 to TRBJ1-1, with 8 nucleotides matching TRBD1. The CDR3 has 16 amino acids. The V gene end was trimmed by 2 bases and the J gene end by 3 bases; junction bases not matched to a gene: 9. CDR1 and CDR2 from the germline V gene are SGHNT and YYREEE (reference sequence). The CDR3 reads CASSLADRVFHTEAFF. The CDR3 coding sequence is TGTGCCAGCAGCTTAGCGGACAGGGTCTTTCACACTGAAGCTTTCTTT.

The table lists this clone with a count of one. J is TRBJ2-3 and V is TRBV5-4; TRBD2 agrees at 13 bases. The CDR3 is made up of 17 amino acids. Trimming cost V 3 bases and J 4 bases; bases outside gene matches: 8. CDR1 and CDR2 (germline): SGHNT, YYREEE (reference sequence). CDR3 DNA: TGTGCCAGCAGCTCTGGGGGGACTAGCGGGACCTCAGATACGCAGTATTTT. Its translation: CASSSGGTSGTSDTQYF.

This chain connects TRBV19 to TRBJ1-2, with 7 bases aligning to TRBD1. In germline, CDR1 is LNHDA, CDR2 SQIVND (reference sequence). This CDR3 has 13 amino acids. V lost 5 bases and J lost 4; bases outside the gene matches: 4. CDR3: CASSRDSPYGYTF. The CDR3 bases are TGTGCCAGTAGTCGGGACAGTCCCTATGGCTACACCTTC.

The V and J genes are TRBV7-2 and TRBJ2-1; weak D call: TRBD2 (6 bases). Between the trimmed V and J ends, which lost 5 bases and 0 bases, there was a span of 20 bases. This CDR3 is built from 18 residues. Germline V lookup: CDR1 SGHTA, CDR2 FQGNSA. The CDR3, as DNA: TGTGCCAGCAGCCCCCCACCTCGGACTATACACTCCTACAATGAGCAGTTCTTC. This codes for CASSPPPRTIHSYNEQFF.

The chain carries TRBV30 and TRBJ1-2, with TRBD1 identical over 8 bases. The CDR3 is 13 amino acids. Germline-derived CDR1 and CDR2 are GTSNPN and SVGIG (reference sequence). V was pared by 5 bases and J by 4 bases, with 6 bases of the junction left unmatched. CDR3 residues: CAWGDRPIYGYTF. In nucleotides, the CDR3 is TGTGCCTGGGGGGACAGGCCAATCTATGGCTACACCTTC.

The chain carries TRBV2 and TRBJ1-6; D remains ambiguous. This CDR3 has 15 amino acids. The V end was cut by 1 base, the J end by 4 bases, with 8 bases between. Germline values: CDR1 SNHLY, CDR2 FYNNEI. In nucleotides, the CDR3 is TGTGCCAGCAGTGAAGGCTGGCAGTATAATTCACCCCTCCACTTT. Protein sequence: CASSEGWQYNSPLHF. Supplemented by reference TRBV2 and TRBJ1-6, the full variable domain reads EPEVTQTPSHQVTQMGQEVILRCVPISNHLYFYWYRQILGQKVEFLVSFYNNEISEKSEIFDDQFSVERPDGSNFTLKIRSTKLEDSAMYFCASSEGWQYNSPLHFGNGTRLTVT.